This T cell receptor beta chain was identified in a study of cytomegalovirus exposure and HLA in healthy donors. General study results and limits: Reports showed the classifier diagnosing cytomegalovirus status with high specificity and sensitivity.

Primers included in the PCR were 60 Vbeta and 13 Jbeta primers. Sequenced by immunoSEQ multiplex PCR; TCRdb stores in-frame clones only, minus some. Altogether 230,000 or so clones are present, about nine tenths being singletons, with the ten largest covering about 1.7%. The germline V and J ends were trimmed by 0 bases and 10 bases, with 12 bases remaining between them. The CDR3 totals 13 residues. Germline-derived CDR1 and CDR2 are MNHEY and SMNVEV (reference sequence). For this clone: Its antigen is currently unknown.

While unrecorded immune exposures were likely, the donors were nominally healthy when sampled. V and J are TRBV27 and TRBJ1-1; D might be TRBD1 (6 bases). The sequence derives from a girl aged 2 to 9 in good health and CMV-seronegative. The specimen sequenced was PBMCs. CDR3 nucleotide sequence: TGTGCCAGCAGTTTATCGGGGGCGCGAGGAGCTTTCTTT. This sequence encodes CASSLSGARGAFF.